The T cell receptor beta chain under discussion was sequenced for a study of blood T cell repertoires in COVID-19. Study-wide background: Samples of COVID-19 (acute and convalescent) were obtained from the United States, Italy and Spain. T cells, B-cell-depleted T cells, or PBMCs supplied cDNA or gDNA.

Original methodology: Quantification of nucleated cells was approximated via reference gene primer amplification. Assay: immunoSEQ multiplex PCR; the TCRdb copy retains only in-frame clones and omits some. From that table come the V and J calls and clone size; the DNA was used to work out D and trimming. The table records about 52,000 clones, around 91% of them present only once. In this sample, this clone turned up a few times. Per the germline V gene, CDR1 is SEHNR and CDR2 is FQNEAQ (reference sequence). CDR3 length equals 14 residues. V lost 6 bases to trimming and J lost 8 bases; unmatched junction nucleotides: 11.

V usage is TRBV7-9 and J usage is TRBJ1-2; the match to TRBD1 covers 8 bases. Sequencing was done on a sample of peripheral blood. The receptor's source is a human donor in a cohort sampled during active COVID-19. The CDR3 here is CASSPWTGQGGYTF. The CDR3 DNA sequence: TGTGCCAGCAGTCCCTGGACCGGACAGGGAGGCTACACCTTC. The full variable domain, completed using reference TRBV7-9 and TRBJ1-2, is DTGVSQNPRHKITKRGQNVTFRCDPISEHNRLYWYRQTLGQGPEFLTYFQNEAQLEKSRLLSDRFSAERPKGSFSTLEIQRTEQGDSAMYLCASSPWTGQGGYTFGSGTRLTVV.